This T cell receptor (beta chain) came from a study of technical replicates of blood from a handful of donors (dated by TCRdb to 2016 to 2017). Counted from cysteine to phenylalanine, this CDR3 has 16 amino acids. Only the CDR3 region is kept as DNA, spanning 48 bases read in frame from base 1. Relative to germline, V is 0 bases shorter and J is 7 bases shorter, with 19 bases between their ends. CDR1 and CDR2 are read off the germline V gene as MGHDK and SYGVNS. The library was generated by the immunoSEQ multiplex PCR assay. The source is immuneACCESS, and TCRdb retained only in-frame sequences with V and J called. Part of the clones is not carried over; for the studies checked, unresolved V genes explain less than half of this, and the remainder is unexplained. Present in this sample are some 80,000 clones, about 97% of which were seen just once. The ten largest clones represent about 0.33% of the sample.

Turning to this clone: The specificity of this receptor is unknown. Nothing much larger sits one base from this clone, and base qualities are not available.

The sequence is built from TRBV25-1 and TRBJ2-7; tentative D gene TRBD2, with 7 bases matching. This TCR was recovered from a human donor in good health. The sequencing sample was made of T cells isolated from PBMCs. Here the CDR3 is given as CASSEYGQGSGGEQYF. The nucleotide sequence is given as TGTGCCAGCAGTGAATACGGGCAGGGGTCCGGGGGGGAGCAGTACTTC.